A single sample is the source of the 13 T cell receptor beta chains below, sequenced in a study of blood T cell repertoires in COVID-19. Only in-frame clones appear in the TCRdb table, and some are missing; sequencing was by immunoSEQ multiplex PCR. The table shows 150,000 to 200,000 clones, with about 83% occurring only once. The sequencing input was peripheral blood. Every receptor here comes from a human donor in a cohort sampled during active COVID-19.

The chain combines TRBV7-6 with TRBJ1-1, with 8 bases aligning to TRBD1. The CDR3 sequence is 17 residues long. Trimming removed 5 bases from V and 0 bases from J; junction bases left unmatched: 11. The germline CDR1 and CDR2 sequences are SGHVS and FNYEAQ. The CDR3 DNA follows: TGTGCCAGCAGCCGCGTGGGGCAGGGGGCGGTGAACACTGAAGCTTTCTTT. It translates to CASSRVGQGAVNTEAFF. The variable domain in full, with the rest retrieved from reference TRBV7-6 and TRBJ1-1, is GAGVSQSPRYKVTKRGQDVALRCDPISGHVSLYWYRQALGQGPEFLTYFNYEAQQDKSGLPNDRFSAERPEGSISTLTIQRTEQRDSAMYRCASSRVGQGAVNTEAFFGQGTRLTVV.

The chain carries TRBV27 and TRBJ2-7; 8 nucleotides match TRBD2. V shed 8 bases, J shed 6 bases, and the junction held 0 bases outside the gene matches. From germline, CDR1 is MNHEY and CDR2 SMNVEV (reference sequence). The CDR3 has 10 residues. CDR3 loop: CASRGGEQYF. The CDR3 bases are TGTGCCAGCCGGGGGGGCGAGCAGTACTTC.

This chain links TRBV28 with TRBJ1-5; D remains ambiguous. Trimming took off 5 bases at V and 7 bases at J, with 15 bases between the two ends. Germline CDR1 and CDR2: MDHEN and SYDVKM. The CDR3 spans 14 residues. Here the CDR3 reads CASSRTGTGQPQHF. Here the CDR3 DNA reads TGTGCCAGCAGTCGGACGGGAACGGGACAGCCCCAGCATTTT. The full variable domain, completed using reference TRBV28 and TRBJ1-5, is DVKVTQSSRYLVKRTGEKVFLECVQDMDHENMFWYRQDPGLGLRLIYFSYDVKMKEKGDIPEGYSVSREKKERFSLILESASTNQTSMYLCASSRTGTGQPQHFGDGTRLSIL.

The V and J genes are TRBV6-6 and TRBJ1-1; the D gene is possibly TRBD1 (5 bases). Germline CDR1 MNHNY, CDR2 SVGAGI (reference sequence). V lost 6 bases and J 8 bases, leaving 16 bases between the germline ends. The CDR3 loop spans 13 amino acids. CDR3 amino acids: CASRHTRDIEAFF. CDR3 nucleotides: TGTGCCAGCAGACACACCAGGGATATCGAAGCTTTCTTT.

The gene calls are TRBV4-1 and TRBJ1-2; 11 positions match TRBD1. This CDR3 region has 16 residues. Germline V gives CDR1 MGHRA, CDR2 YSYEKL. V trimming: 4 bases; J trimming: 4 bases; junction bases outside the gene matches: 8. CDR3 DNA sequence: TGCGCCAGCAGCCCCGCTCGGACAGGGGGCATCTATGGCTACACCTTC. As protein: CASSPARTGGIYGYTF.

The chain employs TRBV28 and TRBJ2-1; tentative D call: TRBD1 (5 bases). V was trimmed by 4 bases and J by 10 bases, leaving 14 bases between them. The CDR3 totals 13 residues. CDR1 MDHEN and CDR2 SYDVKM come from the germline V gene. CDR3 bases: TGTGCCAGCAGTTGGGGCAGCCGCCAGGAGCAGTTCTTC. Protein: CASSWGSRQEQFF.

The CDR3, as DNA: TGTGCCAGCCAGCCAGCGGGAGTCTACAATGAGCAGTTCTTC. Amino acid sequence: CASQPAGVYNEQFF. The rearrangement uses TRBV2 and TRBJ2-1, with 8 nucleotides matching TRBD2. This CDR3 has 14 amino acids. Per the germline V gene, CDR1 is SNHLY and CDR2 is FYNNEI. V shed 8 bases, J shed 3 bases, and the junction held 6 bases outside the gene matches.

This clone has a count of ten or more. The chain carries TRBV28 and TRBJ2-7, with 8 bases identical to TRBD1. The germline CDR1 and CDR2 sequences are MDHEN and SYDVKM. The CDR3 extends over 14 amino acids. Trimming cost V 3 bases and J 5 bases; bases outside gene matches: 6. CDR3 nucleotide sequence: TGTGCCAGCAGTTTTCAGGGGGCGCGGGACGAGCAGTACTTC. Its protein is CASSFQGARDEQYF.

This chain links TRBV7-9 with TRBJ1-2; no reliable D call. The CDR3 is made up of 14 amino acids. Germline V gene sequence: CDR1 SEHNR, CDR2 FQNEAQ (reference sequence). The V end lost 1 base, the J end lost 6 bases, and 12 bases lay between the germline ends. CDR3 coding DNA: TGTGCCAGCAGCTTAGTCGTTCGGGGTCATGGCTACACCTTC. It specifies CASSLVVRGHGYTF.

The J gene is TRBJ2-2, the V gene TRBV5-1; 9 bases are shared with TRBD2. The CDR3 is 17 residues long. Germline trimming cut 5 bases from V and 2 bases from J; bases unmatched to any gene: 10. Germline lookup yields CDR1 SGHRS and CDR2 YFSETQ. As DNA, the CDR3 is TGCGCCAGCAGGAATGTGCATAGCGGGAGAAACACCGGGGAGCTGTTTTTT. Amino acid sequence: CASRNVHSGRNTGELFF.

The chain uses TRBV11-1 and TRBJ1-1; no clear D gene. The V end lost 5 bases, the J end lost 5 bases, and 15 bases lay between the germline ends. The CDR3 runs to 14 residues. From germline, CDR1 is SGHAT and CDR2 FQDESV (reference sequence). CDR3 coding DNA: TGTGCCAGCAGCCGATTCGACCCGAGGACTGAAGCTTTCTTT. Its protein product is CASSRFDPRTEAFF.

The chain joins TRBV10-3 to TRBJ2-3; possibly TRBD1 for D (5 bases). CDR3 length: 17 amino acids. Germline V CDR1 and CDR2: ENHRY, SYGVKD. Trimming took 2 bases from V and 0 from J, leaving 15 bases between them. CDR3 DNA sequence: TGTGCCATCAGTGAGCTCCTTTTGGGGCGGAGCACAGATACGCAGTATTTT. Encoded protein: CAISELLLGRSTDTQYF.

The chain carries TRBV5-1 and TRBJ2-1; D call uncertain. The germline CDR1 and CDR2 sequences are SGHRS and YFSETQ. This CDR3 has 16 amino acids. The V and J ends lost 4 bases and 4 bases respectively, with 18 bases between them. The CDR3 coding sequence is TGCGCCAGCAGCCCTACTGCAAGCACTTTTTACAATGAGCAGTTCTTC. Its protein product is CASSPTASTFYNEQFF.